These T cell receptor beta chains were read from a single sample in a study of blood T cell repertoires in COVID-19. Repertoires were generated with immunoSEQ multiplex PCR, while TCRdb's copy carries only in-frame clones and drops some. The data hold 200,000 to 250,000 clones, with 80% to 85% observed a single time. The sample was peripheral blood. The receptors stem from a woman of 80 years or more with COVID-19, enrolled during active disease. CDR3s include the opening cysteine and the closing phenylalanine or tryptophan. The D gene is left open where the match is weak. The size of a clone is reported for some rows only, either as once, few or many, or as a class for expanded clones.

>NA|TRBV2|TRBD2|TRBJ2-3
TGTGCCAGCACCGCGGGAGCCGCCCGGAGCACAGATACGCAGTATTTT
CASTAGAARSTDTQYF
>NA|TRBV29-1|NA|TRBJ2-7
TGCAGCGTTTCCGGGAACAACTACGAGCAGTACTTC
CSVSGNNYEQYF
>NA|TRBV18|NA|TRBJ1-4
TGTGCCAGCTCACCACCGAACAGAGCTAATGAAAAACTGTTTTTT
CASSPPNRANEKLFF
>NA|TRBV9|TRBD1|TRBJ1-3
TGTGCCAGCAGCCTATCAGCCGGGACAGGGGCTGGAAACACCATATATTTT
CASSLSAGTGAGNTIYF
>NA|TRBV7-9|NA|TRBJ2-1
TGTGCCAGCAGCTTAGGGTCAGGGCGCGCGAATGAGCAGTTCTTC
CASSLGSGRANEQFF
>NA|TRBV18|NA|TRBJ2-7
TGTGCCAGCTCAGGGGGTGCGGGGGAGCAGTACTTC
CASSGGAGEQYF
>NA|TRBV21-1|NA|TRBJ2-5
TGTGCCAGCAGCAATTCCAGGGGGAGGCAAGAGACCCAGTACTTC
CASSNSRGRQETQYF
>NA|TRBV4-1|TRBD1|TRBJ1-5
TGCGCCAGCAGCCCCCAGGCAGGGACAGGCTTCCAGCCCCAGCATTTT
CASSPQAGTGFQPQHF
>NA|TRBV4-2|NA|TRBJ1-1
TGTGCCAGCAGCCTAGGGGAAAGAATGAACACTGAAGCTTTCTTT
CASSLGERMNTEAFF
>once|TRBV18|TRBD1|TRBJ2-5
TGTGCCAGCTCACCACCGTCCACATACAACAGGGGCCAGACCCAGTACTTC
CASSPPSTYNRGQTQYF
>NA|TRBV25-1|NA|TRBJ1-5
TGTGCCAGCAGTAGACAGGACAATCAGCCCCAGCATTTT
CASSRQDNQPQHF
>NA|TRBV5-1|TRBD2|TRBJ2-7
TGCGCCAGCAGCCTGCGACTAGCGGGGGATTACGAGCAGTACTTC
CASSLRLAGDYEQYF
>NA|TRBV19|TRBD1|TRBJ1-1
TGTGCCAGTAGGAACCTGGACAGGGGGCCTTTTGATGAAGCTTTCTTT
CASRNLDRGPFDEAFF
>NA|TRBV5-5|TRBD1|TRBJ1-3
TGTGCCAGCAGCTGGGGACAGGGGATACCTGGAAACACCATATATTTT
CASSWGQGIPGNTIYF
>NA|TRBV3-1/TRBV3-2|TRBD2|TRBJ2-1
TGTGCCAGCAGCCAAGATCGGCTAGCGGGGGGCTCCTACAATGAGCAGTTCTTC
CASSQDRLAGGSYNEQFF
>NA|TRBV2|NA|TRBJ2-5
TGTGCCAGCAGTAGAGGACAGCTCCAAGAGACCCAGTACTTC
CASSRGQLQETQYF
>NA|TRBV5-1|NA|TRBJ1-2
TGCGCCAGCAGCCGAGAGCCCGGGAACGATGGCTACACCTTC
CASSREPGNDGYTF
>many|TRBV5-1|NA|TRBJ2-5
TGCGCCAGCGGTCAGGCAACCCAAGAGACCCAGTACTTC
CASGQATQETQYF
>NA|TRBV24-1|TRBD2|TRBJ2-2
TGTGCCACCTCGGGAGGGGTTCTCGCCGGGGAGCTGTTTTTT
CATSGGVLAGELFF
>few|TRBV6-2/TRBV6-3|TRBD2|TRBJ2-2
TGTGCCAGCAGCCCCGGACTAGCGGGACTCGACACCGGGGAGCTGTTTTTT
CASSPGLAGLDTGELFF
>NA|TRBV6-1|NA|TRBJ1-2
TGTGCCAGCAGCCCCGGACTTGCGGGCTACACCTTC
CASSPGLAGYTF
>NA|TRBV5-1|NA|TRBJ2-7
TGCGCCAGCAGCCCAGGTTTGAAAGAGCAGTACTTC
CASSPGLKEQYF
>few|TRBV7-9|NA|TRBJ2-3
TGTGCCAGCAGCCTTATTAATGCAGATACGCAGTATTTT
CASSLINADTQYF
>NA|TRBV7-2|NA|TRBJ1-1
TGTGCCAGCAGCTTAGACGCCAGGGGAGCTTTCTTT
CASSLDARGAFF
>NA|TRBV19|NA|TRBJ1-1
TGTGCCAGTAGTAGGGGCCCAGGCCCGAACACTGAAGCTTTCTTT
CASSRGPGPNTEAFF
>NA|TRBV27|NA|TRBJ2-3
TGTGCCAGCAGAAGCGGATCAGATACGCAGTATTTT
CASRSGSDTQYF
>NA|TRBV12-3/TRBV12-4|NA|TRBJ1-1
TGTGCCAGCAGTTTACAGGGGAACACTGAAGCTTTCTTT
CASSLQGNTEAFF
>NA|TRBV6-5|TRBD1|TRBJ2-7
TGTGCCAGCAGTTCGCCAGGGACAGGGAACGAGCAGTACTTC
CASSSPGTGNEQYF
>NA|TRBV3-1/TRBV3-2|NA|TRBJ2-3
TGTGCCAGCAGCCAAGAAGACAGCTACACAGATACGCAGTATTTT
CASSQEDSYTDTQYF
>NA|TRBV7-2|NA|TRBJ2-1
TGTGCCAGCAGCTTAGGGCCCACCACCTACAATGAGCAGTTCTTC
CASSLGPTTYNEQFF
>NA|TRBV15|NA|TRBJ1-4
TGTGCCACCAGCAGAGCCGGGTCGGGTGAAAAACTGTTTTTT
CATSRAGSGEKLFF
>NA|TRBV30|NA|TRBJ1-5
TGTGCCTGGAGTCCGCTGCGAAACAGCAATCAGCCCCAGCATTTT
CAWSPLRNSNQPQHF
>NA|TRBV3-1/TRBV3-2|NA|TRBJ1-4
TGTGCCAGCAGCCAACAAGAAAAACTGTTTTTT
CASSQQEKLFF
>NA|TRBV3-1/TRBV3-2|NA|TRBJ2-5
TGTGCCAGCAGCCCCACGGCTCCGACGGGGGAGACCCAGTACTTC
CASSPTAPTGETQYF
>NA|TRBV24-1|NA|TRBJ2-7
TGTGCCACCAGCGACAGCTACGAGCAGTACTTC
CATSDSYEQYF